The rows below give T cell receptor beta chains drawn from one sample of a study of response to subunit inactivated influenza vaccine. Each CDR3 protein is one row after TCRdb ran MiXCR on the RT-PCR reads. The profile shows about 500,000 distinct CDR3 sequences, approximately 12% of them singletons. Sequences were derived from PBMCs from blood, sampled 35 to 45 days after vaccination. The receptors come from a man aged 50 to 59 who received an inactivated influenza vaccine. CDR3s include the opening cysteine and the closing phenylalanine or tryptophan. A D gene is named only where the DNA matches it firmly. Only some rows state a clone size, as once, few, many or a class for expanded clones.

v_gene: TRBV4-1; abundance: -; d_gene: -; j_gene: TRBJ2-3; CDR3aa: CASSQEQGLSSTDTQYF; CDR3nt: TGCGCCAGCAGCCAAGAACAGGGCCTATCATCCACAGATACGCAGTATTTT
v_gene: TRBV10-3; abundance: many; d_gene: TRBD2; j_gene: TRBJ2-1; CDR3aa: CAIRRTSGMGSEQFF; CDR3nt: TGTGCCATCAGACGGACTAGCGGGATGGGAAGTGAGCAGTTCTTC
v_gene: TRBV7-2; abundance: -; d_gene: TRBD1; j_gene: TRBJ1-6; CDR3aa: CASSRQGLLNNSPLHF; CDR3nt: TGTGCCAGCAGCCGACAGGGTTTGCTTAATAATTCACCCCTCCACTTT
v_gene: TRBV6-2/TRBV6-3; abundance: many; d_gene: TRBD2; j_gene: TRBJ2-3; CDR3aa: CASTTSGRETDTQYF; CDR3nt: TGTGCCAGCACGACTAGCGGGAGGGAAACAGATACGCAGTATTTT
v_gene: TRBV12-3/TRBV12-4; abundance: -; d_gene: -; j_gene: TRBJ1-6; CDR3aa: CASSFGGGINSPLHF; CDR3nt: TGTGCCAGCAGCTTTGGAGGAGGAATTAATTCACCCCTCCACTTT
v_gene: TRBV20-1; abundance: few; d_gene: -; j_gene: TRBJ1-1; CDR3aa: CSARQQQGLAFTEAFF; CDR3nt: TGCAGTGCTAGACAACAACAGGGTCTTGCTTTCACTGAAGCTTTCTTT
v_gene: TRBV6-2/TRBV6-3; abundance: few; d_gene: -; j_gene: TRBJ2-7; CDR3aa: CASSPPLQAYEQYF; CDR3nt: TGTGCCAGCAGTCCTCCTCTACAGGCCTACGAGCAGTACTTC
v_gene: TRBV15; abundance: few; d_gene: -; j_gene: TRBJ2-2; CDR3aa: CATSKPDITGELFF; CDR3nt: TGTGCCACCAGCAAACCGGACATCACCGGGGAGCTGTTTTTT
v_gene: TRBV28; abundance: few; d_gene: -; j_gene: TRBJ2-7; CDR3aa: CASSFVAASSEQYF; CDR3nt: TGTGCCAGCAGTTTTGTAGCGGCCTCCTCCGAGCAGTACTTC
v_gene: TRBV5-5; abundance: few; d_gene: TRBD2; j_gene: TRBJ2-7; CDR3aa: CASSLPAGVAGYEQYF; CDR3nt: TGTGCCAGCAGCTTGCCCGCCGGAGTAGCGGGGTATGAGCAGTACTTC
v_gene: TRBV27; abundance: -; d_gene: TRBD2; j_gene: TRBJ2-7; CDR3aa: CASSLQRERAEQYF; CDR3nt: TGTGCCAGCAGTTTGCAGCGGGAGCGCGCCGAGCAGTACTTC
v_gene: TRBV4-2; abundance: many; d_gene: -; j_gene: TRBJ2-2; CDR3aa: CASMIFGNTGELFF; CDR3nt: TGTGCCAGTATGATCTTCGGGAACACCGGGGAGCTGTTTTTT
v_gene: TRBV3-1; abundance: many; d_gene: -; j_gene: TRBJ1-6; CDR3aa: CASSQDVLGSPLHF; CDR3nt: TGTGCCAGCAGCCAAGATGTCCTAGGCTCACCCCTCCACTTT
v_gene: TRBV12-3/TRBV12-4; abundance: many; d_gene: -; j_gene: TRBJ2-3; CDR3aa: CASSRKHIGPTDTQYF; CDR3nt: TGTGCCAGCAGCCGAAAACATATAGGCCCAACAGATACGCAGTATTTT
v_gene: TRBV7-2; abundance: -; d_gene: -; j_gene: TRBJ1-6; CDR3aa: CASSPGGQGPSPLHF; CDR3nt: TGTGCCAGCAGCCCCGGGGGGCAGGGCCCATCACCCCTCCACTTT
v_gene: TRBV15; abundance: few; d_gene: -; j_gene: TRBJ2-1; CDR3aa: CATGPQGLINEQFF; CDR3nt: TGTGCCACCGGACCCCAGGGACTTATCAATGAGCAGTTCTTC
v_gene: TRBV7-8; abundance: few; d_gene: -; j_gene: TRBJ2-7; CDR3aa: CASSLVQTPDYEQYF; CDR3nt: TGTGCCAGCAGCTTAGTGCAGACACCTGACTACGAGCAGTACTTC
v_gene: TRBV5-1; abundance: -; d_gene: TRBD2; j_gene: TRBJ2-3; CDR3aa: CASSLPLAGGRDTQYF; CDR3nt: TGCGCCAGCAGCCTCCCCCTTGCGGGGGGGCGAGATACGCAGTATTTT
v_gene: TRBV12-3/TRBV12-4; abundance: -; d_gene: -; j_gene: TRBJ2-3; CDR3aa: CASSFGSVTDTQYF; CDR3nt: TGTGCCAGCAGTTTCGGCAGTGTGACGGATACGCAGTATTTT
v_gene: TRBV20-1; abundance: many; d_gene: TRBD1; j_gene: TRBJ2-1; CDR3aa: CSASRQGINYNEQFF; CDR3nt: TGCAGTGCTAGCCGACAGGGCATCAACTACAATGAGCAGTTCTTC
v_gene: TRBV11-2; abundance: few; d_gene: -; j_gene: TRBJ2-2; CDR3aa: CASSLVGTGYTGELFF; CDR3nt: TGTGCCAGCAGCTTAGTTGGGACTGGCTACACCGGGGAGCTGTTTTTT
v_gene: TRBV20-1; abundance: -; d_gene: -; j_gene: TRBJ1-3; CDR3aa: CATGGTGNTIYF; CDR3nt: TGCGCAACCGGGGGGACTGGAAACACCATATATTTT
v_gene: TRBV7-2; abundance: many; d_gene: TRBD1; j_gene: TRBJ2-4; CDR3aa: CASSLSGGQGLQNIQYF; CDR3nt: TGTGCCAGCAGCCTCTCAGGGGGACAGGGCCTTCAAAACATTCAGTACTTC
v_gene: TRBV4-3; abundance: -; d_gene: -; j_gene: TRBJ2-7; CDR3aa: CASSQLGAENEQYF; CDR3nt: TGCGCCAGCAGCCAACTGGGGGCCGAGAACGAGCAGTACTTC
v_gene: TRBV11-3; abundance: few; d_gene: -; j_gene: TRBJ2-1; CDR3aa: CASSLGQTGNNEQFF; CDR3nt: TGTGCCAGCAGCTTAGGTCAGACAGGTAACAATGAGCAGTTCTTC
v_gene: TRBV6-2/TRBV6-3; abundance: few; d_gene: TRBD1; j_gene: TRBJ1-5; CDR3aa: CASSYTTGDGRSHSNQPQHF; CDR3nt: TGTGCCAGCAGTTACACTACAGGGGATGGACGCAGTCATAGCAATCAGCCCCAGCATTTT
v_gene: TRBV20-1; abundance: many; d_gene: -; j_gene: TRBJ1-2; CDR3aa: CSARDSTAFNYGYTF; CDR3nt: TGCAGTGCTAGAGATAGTACAGCTTTTAACTATGGCTACACCTTC
v_gene: TRBV5-1; abundance: -; d_gene: -; j_gene: TRBJ2-3; CDR3aa: CASSLVGRGIDTQYF; CDR3nt: TGCGCCAGCAGCTTGGTTGGCAGGGGAATAGATACGCAGTATTTT